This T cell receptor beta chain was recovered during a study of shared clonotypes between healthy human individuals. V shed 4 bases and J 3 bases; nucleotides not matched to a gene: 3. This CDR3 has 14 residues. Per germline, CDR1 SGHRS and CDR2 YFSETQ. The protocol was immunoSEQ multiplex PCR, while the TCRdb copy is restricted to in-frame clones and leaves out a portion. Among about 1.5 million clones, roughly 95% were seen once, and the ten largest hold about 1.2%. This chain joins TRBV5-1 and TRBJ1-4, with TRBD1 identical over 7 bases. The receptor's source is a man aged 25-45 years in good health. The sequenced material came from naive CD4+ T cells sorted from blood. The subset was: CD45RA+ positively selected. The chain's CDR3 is CASSPTGSNEKLFF. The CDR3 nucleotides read TGCGCCAGCAGCCCGACAGGGTCTAATGAAAAACTGTTTTTT.